This T cell receptor beta chain comes out of a study of blood T cell repertoires in COVID-19. Generated by immunoSEQ multiplex PCR, the TCRdb table keeps only in-frame clones and is missing some. The sample lists about 250,000 clones; around 89% were seen once. This CDR3 has 16 amino acids. Germline V gene data show CDR1 as LNHNV and CDR2 as YYDKDF (reference sequence). The V end was cut by 3 bases, the J end by 7 bases, with 18 bases between. The source of this sequence is a woman younger than 45 with COVID-19, enrolled during active disease. Sequenced material: peripheral blood. The V gene is TRBV15, the J gene TRBJ1-4; no clear D. The CDR3 loop reads CATSSFRHGKIEKLFF. Here the CDR3 DNA reads TGTGCCACCAGCAGCTTTCGACACGGAAAGATTGAAAAACTGTTTTTT.